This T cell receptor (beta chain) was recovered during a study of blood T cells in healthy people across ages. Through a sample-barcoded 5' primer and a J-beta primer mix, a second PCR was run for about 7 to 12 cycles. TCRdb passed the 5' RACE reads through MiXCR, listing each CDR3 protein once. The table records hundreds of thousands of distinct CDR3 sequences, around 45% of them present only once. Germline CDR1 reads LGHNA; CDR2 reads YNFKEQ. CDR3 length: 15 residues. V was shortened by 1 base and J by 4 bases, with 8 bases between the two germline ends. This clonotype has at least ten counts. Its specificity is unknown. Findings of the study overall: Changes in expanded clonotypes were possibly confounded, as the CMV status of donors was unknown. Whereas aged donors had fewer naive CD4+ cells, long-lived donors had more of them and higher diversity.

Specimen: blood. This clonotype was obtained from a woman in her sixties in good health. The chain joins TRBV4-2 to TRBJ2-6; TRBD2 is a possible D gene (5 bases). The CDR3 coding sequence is TGTGCCAGCAGCCAAGCGGGGTCCGGGGCCAACGTCCTGACTTTC. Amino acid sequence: CASSQAGSGANVLTF.